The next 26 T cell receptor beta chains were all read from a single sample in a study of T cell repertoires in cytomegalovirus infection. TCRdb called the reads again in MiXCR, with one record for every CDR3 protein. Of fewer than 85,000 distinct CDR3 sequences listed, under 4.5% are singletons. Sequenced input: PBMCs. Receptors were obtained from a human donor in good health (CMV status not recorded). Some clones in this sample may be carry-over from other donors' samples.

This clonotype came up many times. CDR3 sequence reads: CASRADMYAFF. The CDR3 nucleotides read TGTGCCAGCAGAGCAGACATGTACGCTTTCTTT. This chain uses TRBV7-2 with TRBJ1-1; D is unresolved. The V gene's germline CDR1 is SGHTA and CDR2 FQGNSA. This CDR3 has 11 residues. V lost 6 bases, J lost 11 bases, and 13 bases lay in between.

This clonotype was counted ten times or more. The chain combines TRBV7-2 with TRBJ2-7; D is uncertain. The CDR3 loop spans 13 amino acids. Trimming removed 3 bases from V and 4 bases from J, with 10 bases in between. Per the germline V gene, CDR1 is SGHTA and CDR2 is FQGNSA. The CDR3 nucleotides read TGTGCCAGCAGCTTGGCTCCGCGGTACGAGCAGTACTTC. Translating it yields CASSLAPRYEQYF. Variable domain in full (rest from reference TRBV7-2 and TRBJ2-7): GAGVSQSPSNKVTEKGKDVELRCDPISGHTALYWYRQSLGQGLEFLIYFQGNSAPDKSGLPSDRFSAERTGGSVSTLTIQRTQQEDSAVYLCASSLAPRYEQYFGPGTRLTVT.

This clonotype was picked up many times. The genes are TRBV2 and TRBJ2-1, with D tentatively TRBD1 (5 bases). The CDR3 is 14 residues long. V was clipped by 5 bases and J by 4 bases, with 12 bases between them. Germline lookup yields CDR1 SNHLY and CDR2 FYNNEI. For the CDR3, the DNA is TGTGCCAGCAGTCTCTTAGGGGCGTACAATGAGCAGTTCTTC. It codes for CASSLLGAYNEQFF.

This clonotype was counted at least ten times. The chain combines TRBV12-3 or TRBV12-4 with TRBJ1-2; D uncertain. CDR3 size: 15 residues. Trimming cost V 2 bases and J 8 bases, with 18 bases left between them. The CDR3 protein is CASSLRLGPGSGYTF. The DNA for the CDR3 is TGTGCCAGCAGTTTAAGATTGGGCCCAGGCTCGGGCTACACCTTC.

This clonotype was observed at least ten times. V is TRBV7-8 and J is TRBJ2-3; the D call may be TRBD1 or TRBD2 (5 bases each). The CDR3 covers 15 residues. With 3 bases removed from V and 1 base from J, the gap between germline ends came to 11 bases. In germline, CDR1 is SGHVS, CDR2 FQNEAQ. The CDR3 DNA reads TGTGCCAGCAGCTTCACCGGGACCCGCACAGATACGCAGTATTTT. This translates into CASSFTGTRTDTQYF. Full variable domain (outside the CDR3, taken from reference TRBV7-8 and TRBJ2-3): GAGVSQSPRYKVAKRGQDVALRCDPISGHVSLFWYQQALGQGPEFLTYFQNEAQLDKSGLPSDRFFAERPEGSVSTLKIQRTQQEDSAVYLCASSFTGTRTDTQYFGPGTRLTVL.

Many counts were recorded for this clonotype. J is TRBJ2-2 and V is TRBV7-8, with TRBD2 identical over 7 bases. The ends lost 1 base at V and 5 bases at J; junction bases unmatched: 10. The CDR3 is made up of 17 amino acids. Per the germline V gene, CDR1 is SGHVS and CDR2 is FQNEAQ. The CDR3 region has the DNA TGTGCCAGCAGCTTAGTCGCAGGCGGGAGCGGAACCGGGGAGCTGTTTTTT. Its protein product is CASSLVAGGSGTGELFF.

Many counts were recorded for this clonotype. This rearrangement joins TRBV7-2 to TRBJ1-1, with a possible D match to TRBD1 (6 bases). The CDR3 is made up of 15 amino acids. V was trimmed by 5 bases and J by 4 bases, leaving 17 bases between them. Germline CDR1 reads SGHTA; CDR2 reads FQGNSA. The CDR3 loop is CASSPDRRVSTEAFF. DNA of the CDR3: TGTGCCAGCAGCCCCGACAGGCGGGTGAGCACTGAAGCTTTCTTT.

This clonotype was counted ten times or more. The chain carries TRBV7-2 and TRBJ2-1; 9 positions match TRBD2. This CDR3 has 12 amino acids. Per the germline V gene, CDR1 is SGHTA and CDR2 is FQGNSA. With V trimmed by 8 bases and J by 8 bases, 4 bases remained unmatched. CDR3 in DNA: TGTGCCAGCGGACTAGCGCTCCATGAGCAGTTCTTC. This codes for CASGLALHEQFF.

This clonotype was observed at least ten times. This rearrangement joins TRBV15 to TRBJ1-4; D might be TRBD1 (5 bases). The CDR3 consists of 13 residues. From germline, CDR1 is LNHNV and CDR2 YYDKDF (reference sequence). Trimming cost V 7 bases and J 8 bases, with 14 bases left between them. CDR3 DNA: TGTGCCACCACGGCCAGGGAACGGGAAAAACTGTTTTTT. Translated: CATTAREREKLFF.

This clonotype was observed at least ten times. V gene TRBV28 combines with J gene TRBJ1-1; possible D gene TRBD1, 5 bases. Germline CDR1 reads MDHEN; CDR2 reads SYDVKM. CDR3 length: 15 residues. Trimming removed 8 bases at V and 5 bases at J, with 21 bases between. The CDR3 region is CASSLYGTRGTEAFF. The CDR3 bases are TGTGCCAGCTCTCTCTATGGGACCCGCGGGACTGAAGCTTTCTTT.

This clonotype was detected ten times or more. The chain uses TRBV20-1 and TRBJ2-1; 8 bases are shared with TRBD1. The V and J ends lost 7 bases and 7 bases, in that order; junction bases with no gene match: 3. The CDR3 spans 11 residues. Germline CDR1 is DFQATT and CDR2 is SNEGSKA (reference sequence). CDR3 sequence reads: CSGQGWNEQFF. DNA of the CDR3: TGCAGTGGACAGGGGTGGAATGAGCAGTTCTTC.

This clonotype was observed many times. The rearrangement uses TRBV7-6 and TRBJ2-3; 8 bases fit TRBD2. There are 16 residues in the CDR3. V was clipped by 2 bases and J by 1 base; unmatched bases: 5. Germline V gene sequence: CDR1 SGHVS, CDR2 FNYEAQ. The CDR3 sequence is CASSLSGGAGTDTQYF. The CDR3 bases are TGTGCCAGCAGCTTATCCGGGGGGGCCGGCACAGATACGCAGTATTTT. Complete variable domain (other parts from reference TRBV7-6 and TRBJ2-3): GAGVSQSPRYKVTKRGQDVALRCDPISGHVSLYWYRQALGQGPEFLTYFNYEAQQDKSGLPNDRFSAERPEGSISTLTIQRTEQRDSAMYRCASSLSGGAGTDTQYFGPGTRLTVL.

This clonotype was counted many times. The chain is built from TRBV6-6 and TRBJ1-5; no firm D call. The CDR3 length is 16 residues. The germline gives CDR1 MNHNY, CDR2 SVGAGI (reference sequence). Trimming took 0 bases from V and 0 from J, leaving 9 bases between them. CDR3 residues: CASSYSPSGSNQPQHF. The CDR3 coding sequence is TGTGCCAGCAGTTACTCGCCGAGCGGTAGCAATCAGCCCCAGCATTTT.

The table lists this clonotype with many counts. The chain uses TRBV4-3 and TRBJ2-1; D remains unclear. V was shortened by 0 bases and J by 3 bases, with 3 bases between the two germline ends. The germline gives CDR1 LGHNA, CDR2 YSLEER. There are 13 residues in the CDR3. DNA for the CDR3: TGCGCCAGCAGCCAAGAAAACTACAATGAGCAGTTCTTC. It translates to CASSQENYNEQFF.

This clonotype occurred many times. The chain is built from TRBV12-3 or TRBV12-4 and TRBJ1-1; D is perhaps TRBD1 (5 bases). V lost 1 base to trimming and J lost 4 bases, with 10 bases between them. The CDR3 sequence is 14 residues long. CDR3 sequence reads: CASSLDMRGTEAFF. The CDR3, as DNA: TGTGCCAGCAGTTTAGACATGAGGGGCACTGAAGCTTTCTTT.

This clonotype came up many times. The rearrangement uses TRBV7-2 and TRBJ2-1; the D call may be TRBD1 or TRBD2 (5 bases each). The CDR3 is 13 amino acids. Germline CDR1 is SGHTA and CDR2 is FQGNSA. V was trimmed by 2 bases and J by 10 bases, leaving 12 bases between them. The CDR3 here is CASSLLSAGEQFF. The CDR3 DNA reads TGTGCCAGCAGCTTACTTAGCGCAGGGGAGCAGTTCTTC.

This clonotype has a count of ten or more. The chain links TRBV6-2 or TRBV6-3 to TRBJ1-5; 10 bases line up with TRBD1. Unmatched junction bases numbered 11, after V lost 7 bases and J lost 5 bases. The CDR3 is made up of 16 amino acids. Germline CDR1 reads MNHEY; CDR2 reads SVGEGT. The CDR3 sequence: CASTYSGTGADQPQHF. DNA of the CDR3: TGTGCCAGCACCTACTCCGGGACAGGGGCCGATCAGCCCCAGCATTTT.

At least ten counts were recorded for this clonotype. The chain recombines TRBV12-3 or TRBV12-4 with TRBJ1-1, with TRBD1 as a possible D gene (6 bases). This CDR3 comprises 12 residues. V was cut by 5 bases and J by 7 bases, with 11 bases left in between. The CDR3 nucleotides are TGTGCCAGCAGTGAAAAAGGGGGTGAAGCTTTCTTT. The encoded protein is CASSEKGGEAFF.

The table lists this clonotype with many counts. CDR3 loop: CASSPGVSGANVLTF. The CDR3 DNA reads TGTGCCAGCAGCCCCGGGGTTTCTGGGGCCAACGTCCTGACTTTC. The chain is built from TRBV6-2 or TRBV6-3 and TRBJ2-6; maybe TRBD2 (5 bases). Trimming pared 6 bases from V and 1 base from J, leaving 10 bases between. CDR1 is MNHEY and CDR2 is SVGEGT in the germline V gene. The CDR3 runs 15 residues.

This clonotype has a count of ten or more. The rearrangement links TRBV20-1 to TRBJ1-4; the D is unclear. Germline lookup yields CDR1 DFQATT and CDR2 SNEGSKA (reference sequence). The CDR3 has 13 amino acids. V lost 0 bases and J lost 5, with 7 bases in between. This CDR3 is CSARDHMNEKLFF. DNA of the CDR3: TGCAGTGCTAGAGATCACATGAATGAAAAACTGTTTTTT.

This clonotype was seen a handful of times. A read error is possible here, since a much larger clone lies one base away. The CDR3 sequence: CASSLKYGYTF. CDR3 DNA: TGTGCCAGCAGCTTGAAATATGGCTACACCTTC. The gene calls are TRBV5-5 and TRBJ1-2; no clear D gene. Germline assignment: CDR1 SGHKS and CDR2 YYEKEE (reference sequence). V dropped 1 base and J dropped 5 bases, with 3 bases sitting between them. There are 11 residues in the CDR3.

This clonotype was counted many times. CDR3 nucleotides: TGTGCCAGCAGTTGGGGACAGGGAAGAACTGAAGCTTTCTTT. This gives the protein CASSWGQGRTEAFF. The V gene is TRBV28, the J gene TRBJ1-1; 9 bases line up with TRBD1. V lost 4 bases, J lost 5 bases, and 5 bases stayed unmatched. CDR3 length: 14 amino acids. Germline V gene lookup returns CDR1 MDHEN and CDR2 SYDVKM.

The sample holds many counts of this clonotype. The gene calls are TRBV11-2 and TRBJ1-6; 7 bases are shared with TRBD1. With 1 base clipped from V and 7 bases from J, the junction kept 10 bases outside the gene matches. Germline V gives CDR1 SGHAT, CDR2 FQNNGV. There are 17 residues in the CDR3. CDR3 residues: CASSLGRGPVENSPLHF. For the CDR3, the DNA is TGTGCCAGCAGCTTAGGAAGGGGGCCAGTTGAGAATTCACCCCTCCACTTT.

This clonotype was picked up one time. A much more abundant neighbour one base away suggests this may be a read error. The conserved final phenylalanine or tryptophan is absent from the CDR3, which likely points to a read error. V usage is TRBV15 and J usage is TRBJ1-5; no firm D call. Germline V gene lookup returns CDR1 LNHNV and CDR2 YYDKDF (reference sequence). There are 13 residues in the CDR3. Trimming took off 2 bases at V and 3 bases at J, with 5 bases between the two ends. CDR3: CATSRPDNQPQHL. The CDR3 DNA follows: TGTGCCACCAGCAGACCAGACAATCAGCCCCAGCATCTT.

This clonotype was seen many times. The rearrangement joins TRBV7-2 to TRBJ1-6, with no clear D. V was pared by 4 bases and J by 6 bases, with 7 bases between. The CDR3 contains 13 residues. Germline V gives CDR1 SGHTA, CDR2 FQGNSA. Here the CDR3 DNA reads TGTGCCAGCAGCTGGGAGTTTAATTCACCCCTCCACTTT. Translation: CASSWEFNSPLHF.

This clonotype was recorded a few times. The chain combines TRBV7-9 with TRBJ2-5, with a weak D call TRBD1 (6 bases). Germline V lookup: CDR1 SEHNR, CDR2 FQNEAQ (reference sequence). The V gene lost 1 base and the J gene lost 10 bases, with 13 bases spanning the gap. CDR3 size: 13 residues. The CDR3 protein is CASSLGTGLSQYF. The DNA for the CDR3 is TGTGCCAGCAGCTTAGGAACAGGGTTAAGCCAGTACTTC.